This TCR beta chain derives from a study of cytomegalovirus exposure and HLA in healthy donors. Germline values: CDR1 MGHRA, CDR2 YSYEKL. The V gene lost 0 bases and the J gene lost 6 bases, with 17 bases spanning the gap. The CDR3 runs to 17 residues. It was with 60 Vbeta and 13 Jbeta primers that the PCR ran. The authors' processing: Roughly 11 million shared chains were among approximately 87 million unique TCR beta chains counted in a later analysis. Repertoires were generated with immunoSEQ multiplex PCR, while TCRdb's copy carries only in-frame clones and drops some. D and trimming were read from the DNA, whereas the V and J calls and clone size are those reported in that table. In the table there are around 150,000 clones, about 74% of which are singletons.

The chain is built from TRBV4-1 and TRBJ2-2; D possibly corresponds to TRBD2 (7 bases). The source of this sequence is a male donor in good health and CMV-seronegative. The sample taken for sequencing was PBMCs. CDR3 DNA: TGCGCCAGCAGCCAAGATCTAAGGGGGGGCCGGTCCGGGGAGCTGTTTTTT. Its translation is CASSQDLRGGRSGELFF.